The 3 T cell receptor beta chains below were found in one sample sequenced in a study of shared clonotypes between healthy human individuals. Generated by immunoSEQ multiplex PCR, the TCRdb table keeps only in-frame clones and is missing some. The sample lists about 1 million clones; about 77% were seen once. What was sequenced was memory CD4+ T cells sorted from blood. This sample's subset: CD45RA-negative fraction. These receptors originate from a man between 18 and 29 years old in good health.

The rearrangement links TRBV6-5 to TRBJ2-7; weak D call: TRBD2 (5 bases). The CDR3 consists of 15 residues. Per germline, CDR1 MNHEY and CDR2 SVGAGI. The germline V and J ends were trimmed by 7 bases and 3 bases, with 19 bases remaining between them. The CDR3, as DNA: TGTGCCAGCATCCCCACCGCGGAAGGGAGCTACGAGCAGTACTTC. Translated, it gives CASIPTAEGSYEQYF.

Concerning this clone itself: A read error is likely here: a far larger clone is one base away. The rearrangement links TRBV5-6 to TRBJ2-2; D is uncertain. The CDR3 is 12 residues long. The V gene's germline CDR1 is SGHDT and CDR2 YYEEEE. V lost 3 bases and J 4 bases, leaving 4 bases between the germline ends. CDR3 nucleotide sequence: TGTGCCAGCAGCTCCGTCACCGGGGAGCTGTTTTTT. Its protein product is CASSSVTGELFF.

A note on this clone: The sample holds other DNA sequences that translate to the same CDR3. The CDR3: CASSPIRDTEAFF. The CDR3 bases are TGTGCCAGCTCACCGATAAGGGACACTGAAGCTTTCTTT. This sequence joins TRBV18 and TRBJ1-1; D is uncertain. The germline gives CDR1 KGHSH, CDR2 LQKENI. The V end was cut by 3 bases, the J end by 3 bases, with 8 bases between. CDR3 length equals 13 residues.